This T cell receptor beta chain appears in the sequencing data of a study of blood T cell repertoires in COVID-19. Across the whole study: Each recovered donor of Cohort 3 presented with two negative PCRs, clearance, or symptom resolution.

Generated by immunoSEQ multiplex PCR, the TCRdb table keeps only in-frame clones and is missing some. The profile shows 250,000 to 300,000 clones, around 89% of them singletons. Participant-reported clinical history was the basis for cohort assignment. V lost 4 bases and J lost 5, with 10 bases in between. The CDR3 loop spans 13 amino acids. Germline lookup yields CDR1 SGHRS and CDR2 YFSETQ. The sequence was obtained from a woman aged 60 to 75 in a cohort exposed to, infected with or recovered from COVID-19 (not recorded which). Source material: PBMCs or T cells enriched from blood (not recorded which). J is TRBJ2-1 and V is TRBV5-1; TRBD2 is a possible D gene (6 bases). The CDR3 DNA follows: TGCGCCAGCAGCCCCCGGGGGAACAATGAGCAGTTCTTC. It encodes CASSPRGNNEQFF.